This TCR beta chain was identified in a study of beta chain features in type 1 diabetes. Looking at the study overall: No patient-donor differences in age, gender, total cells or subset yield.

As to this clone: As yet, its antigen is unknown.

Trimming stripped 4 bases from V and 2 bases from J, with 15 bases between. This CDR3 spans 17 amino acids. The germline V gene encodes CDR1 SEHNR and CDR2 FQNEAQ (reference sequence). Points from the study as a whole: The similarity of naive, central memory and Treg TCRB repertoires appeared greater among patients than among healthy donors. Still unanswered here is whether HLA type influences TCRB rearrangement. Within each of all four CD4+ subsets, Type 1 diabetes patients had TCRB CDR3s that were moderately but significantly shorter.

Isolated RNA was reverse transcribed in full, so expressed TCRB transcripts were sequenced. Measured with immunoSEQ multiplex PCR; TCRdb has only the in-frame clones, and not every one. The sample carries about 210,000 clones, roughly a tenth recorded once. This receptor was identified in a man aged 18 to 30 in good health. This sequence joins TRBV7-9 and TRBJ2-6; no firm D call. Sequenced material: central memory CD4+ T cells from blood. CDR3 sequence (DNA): TGTGCCAGCAGCTACCTGCTTATCACGACTGGGGCCAACGTCCTGACTTTC. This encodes CASSYLLITTGANVLTF.